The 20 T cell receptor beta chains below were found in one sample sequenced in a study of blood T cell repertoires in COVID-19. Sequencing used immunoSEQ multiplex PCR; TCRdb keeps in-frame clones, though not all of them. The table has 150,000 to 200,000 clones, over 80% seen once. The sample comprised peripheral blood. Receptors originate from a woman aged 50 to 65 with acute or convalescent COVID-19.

The CDR3 DNA is TGTGCCAGCAGCCAGGCGGGCCCCTCCTACAATGAGCAGTTCTTC. Protein sequence: CASSQAGPSYNEQFF. V is TRBV3-1 (or the pseudogene TRBV3-2) and J is TRBJ2-1; D perhaps matches TRBD2 (5 bases). Germline V lookup: CDR1 LGHDT, CDR2 YNNKEL (reference sequence). The CDR3 extends over 15 amino acids. The ends were cut back, 3 bases at V and 0 bases at J, with 9 bases in the middle.

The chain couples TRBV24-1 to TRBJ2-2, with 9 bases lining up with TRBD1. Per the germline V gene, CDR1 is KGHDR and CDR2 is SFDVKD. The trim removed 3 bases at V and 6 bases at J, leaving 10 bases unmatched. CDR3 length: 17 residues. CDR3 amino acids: CATSDPGGRQGAGELFF. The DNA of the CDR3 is TGTGCCACCAGTGATCCCGGTGGGCGACAGGGGGCCGGGGAGCTGTTTTTT.

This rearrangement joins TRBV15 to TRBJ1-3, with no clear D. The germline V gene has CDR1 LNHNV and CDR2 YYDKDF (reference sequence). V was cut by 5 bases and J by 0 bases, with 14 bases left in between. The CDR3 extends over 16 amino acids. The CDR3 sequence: CATSGVQRASGNTIYF. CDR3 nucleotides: TGTGCCACCAGCGGGGTTCAGAGGGCCTCTGGAAACACCATATATTTT.

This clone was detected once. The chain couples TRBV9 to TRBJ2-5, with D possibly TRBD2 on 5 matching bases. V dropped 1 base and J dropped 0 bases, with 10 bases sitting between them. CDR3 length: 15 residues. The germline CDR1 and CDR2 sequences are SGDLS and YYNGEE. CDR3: CASSVRGWDQETQYF. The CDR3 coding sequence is TGTGCCAGCAGCGTAAGAGGGTGGGACCAAGAGACCCAGTACTTC. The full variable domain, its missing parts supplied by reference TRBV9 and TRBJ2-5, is DSGVTQTPKHLITATGQRVTLRCSPRSGDLSVYWYQQSLDQGLQFLIQYYNGEERAKGNILERFSAQQFPDLHSELNLSSLELGDSALYFCASSVRGWDQETQYFGPGTRLLVL.

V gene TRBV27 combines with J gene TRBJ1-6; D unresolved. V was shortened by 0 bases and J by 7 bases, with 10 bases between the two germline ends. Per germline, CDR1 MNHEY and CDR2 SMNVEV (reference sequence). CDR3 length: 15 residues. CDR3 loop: CASSLSRGINSPLHF. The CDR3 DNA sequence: TGTGCCAGCAGTTTATCAAGAGGCATCAATTCACCCCTCCACTTT.

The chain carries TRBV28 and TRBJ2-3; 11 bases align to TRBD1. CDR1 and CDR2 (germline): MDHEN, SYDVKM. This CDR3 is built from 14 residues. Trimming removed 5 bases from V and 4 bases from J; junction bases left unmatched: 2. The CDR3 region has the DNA TGTGCCAGCAGTGGACAGGGGGCGGCAGATACGCAGTATTTT. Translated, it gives CASSGQGAADTQYF. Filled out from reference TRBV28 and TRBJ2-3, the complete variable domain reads DVKVTQSSRYLVKRTGEKVFLECVQDMDHENMFWYRQDPGLGLRLIYFSYDVKMKEKGDIPEGYSVSREKKERFSLILESASTNQTSMYLCASSGQGAADTQYFGPGTRLTVL.

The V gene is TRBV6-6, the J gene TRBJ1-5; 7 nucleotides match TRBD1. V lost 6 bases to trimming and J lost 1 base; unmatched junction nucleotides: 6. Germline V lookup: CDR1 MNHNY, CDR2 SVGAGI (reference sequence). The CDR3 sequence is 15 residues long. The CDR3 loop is CASSPQGKSNQPQHF. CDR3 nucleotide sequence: TGTGCCAGCAGCCCACAGGGGAAAAGCAATCAGCCCCAGCATTTT.

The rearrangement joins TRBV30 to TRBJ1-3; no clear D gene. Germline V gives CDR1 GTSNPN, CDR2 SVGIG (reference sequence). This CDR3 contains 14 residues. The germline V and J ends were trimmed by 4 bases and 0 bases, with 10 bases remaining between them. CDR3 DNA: TGTGCCTGGATTGGGCGCCTCTCTGGAAACACCATATATTTT. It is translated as CAWIGRLSGNTIYF.

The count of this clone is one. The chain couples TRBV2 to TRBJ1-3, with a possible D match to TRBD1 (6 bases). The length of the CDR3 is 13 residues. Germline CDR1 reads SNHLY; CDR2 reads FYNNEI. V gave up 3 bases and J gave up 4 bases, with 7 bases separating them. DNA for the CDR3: TGTGCCAGCAGTGAGGGACAAGGAAACACCATATATTTT. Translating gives CASSEGQGNTIYF.

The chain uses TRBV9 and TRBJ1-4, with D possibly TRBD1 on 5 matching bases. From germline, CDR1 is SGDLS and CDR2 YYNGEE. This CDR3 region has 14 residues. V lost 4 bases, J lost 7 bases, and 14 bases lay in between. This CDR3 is CASSPRKGFEKLFF. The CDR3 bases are TGTGCCAGCAGCCCCAGGAAGGGGTTTGAAAAACTGTTTTTT.

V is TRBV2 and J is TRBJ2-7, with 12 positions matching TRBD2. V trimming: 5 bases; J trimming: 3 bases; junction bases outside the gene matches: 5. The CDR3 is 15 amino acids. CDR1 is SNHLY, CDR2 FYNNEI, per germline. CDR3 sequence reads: CASSPLAGGRYEQYF. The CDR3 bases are TGTGCCAGCAGTCCCCTAGCGGGAGGGCGCTACGAGCAGTACTTC. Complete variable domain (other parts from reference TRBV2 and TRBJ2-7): EPEVTQTPSHQVTQMGQEVILRCVPISNHLYFYWYRQILGQKVEFLVSFYNNEISEKSEIFDDQFSVERPDGSNFTLKIRSTKLEDSAMYFCASSPLAGGRYEQYFGPGTRLTVT.

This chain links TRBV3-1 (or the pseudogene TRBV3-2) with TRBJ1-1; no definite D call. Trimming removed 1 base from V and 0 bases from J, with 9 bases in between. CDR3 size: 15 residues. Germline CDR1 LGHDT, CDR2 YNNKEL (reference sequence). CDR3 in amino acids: CASSQVGRMNTEAFF. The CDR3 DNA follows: TGTGCCAGCAGCCAAGTAGGCAGGATGAACACTGAAGCTTTCTTT.

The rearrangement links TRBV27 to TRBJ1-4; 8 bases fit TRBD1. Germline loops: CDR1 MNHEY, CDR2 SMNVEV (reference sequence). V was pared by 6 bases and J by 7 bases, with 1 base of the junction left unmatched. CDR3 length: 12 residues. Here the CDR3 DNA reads TGTGCCAGCAGGGGACAGGCTGAAAAACTGTTTTTT. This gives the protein CASRGQAEKLFF.

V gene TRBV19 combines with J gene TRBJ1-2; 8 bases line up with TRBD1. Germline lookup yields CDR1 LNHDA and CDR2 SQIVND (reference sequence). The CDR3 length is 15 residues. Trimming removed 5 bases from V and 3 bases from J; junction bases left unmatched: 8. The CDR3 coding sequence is TGTGCCAGTAGTGATCCATCGACAGGGGACTATGGCTACACCTTC. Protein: CASSDPSTGDYGYTF.

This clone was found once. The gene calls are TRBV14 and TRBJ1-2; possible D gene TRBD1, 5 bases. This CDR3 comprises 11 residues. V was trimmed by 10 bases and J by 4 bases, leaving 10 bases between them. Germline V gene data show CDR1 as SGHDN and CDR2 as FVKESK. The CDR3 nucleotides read TGTGCCATCGGGACTGTCTATGGCTACACCTTC. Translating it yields CAIGTVYGYTF.

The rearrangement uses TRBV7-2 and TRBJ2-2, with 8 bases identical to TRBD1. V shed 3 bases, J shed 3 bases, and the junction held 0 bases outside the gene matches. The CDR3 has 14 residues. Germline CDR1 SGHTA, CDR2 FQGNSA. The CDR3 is CASSLTGDTGELFF. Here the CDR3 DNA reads TGTGCCAGCAGCTTGACAGGGGACACCGGGGAGCTGTTTTTT.

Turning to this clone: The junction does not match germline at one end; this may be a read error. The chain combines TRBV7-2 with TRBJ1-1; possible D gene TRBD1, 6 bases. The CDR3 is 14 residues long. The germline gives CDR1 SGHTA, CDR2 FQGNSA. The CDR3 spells CASSLDRVNPEAFF. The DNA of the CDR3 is TGTGCCAGCAGCTTAGACAGGGTGAACCCTGAAGCTTTCTTT.

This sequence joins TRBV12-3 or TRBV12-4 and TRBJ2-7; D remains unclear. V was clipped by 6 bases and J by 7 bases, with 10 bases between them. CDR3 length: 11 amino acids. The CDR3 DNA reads TGTGCCAGCAGCCCCGGAGCGGAGCAGTACTTC. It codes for CASSPGAEQYF.

CDR3 sequence (DNA): TGTGCCTGGTCGAGTCGGGGTAGGGGGCTTGGTATCGGTCAGCCCCAGCATTTT. This gives the protein CAWSSRGRGLGIGQPQHF. V and J are TRBV30 and TRBJ1-5, with TRBD1 identical over 7 bases. V lost 5 bases to trimming and J lost 6 bases; unmatched junction nucleotides: 22. Germline assignment: CDR1 GTSNPN and CDR2 SVGIG (reference sequence). CDR3 length equals 18 residues.

DNA for the CDR3: TGCGCCAGCAGCTTAAGGACAGGGGACACTGAAGCTTTCTTT. It codes for CASSLRTGDTEAFF. This chain uses TRBV4-1 with TRBJ1-1, with 9 positions matching TRBD1. With 5 bases clipped from V and 3 bases from J, the junction kept 4 bases outside the gene matches. Germline CDR1 reads MGHRA; CDR2 reads YSYEKL. CDR3 size: 14 residues.